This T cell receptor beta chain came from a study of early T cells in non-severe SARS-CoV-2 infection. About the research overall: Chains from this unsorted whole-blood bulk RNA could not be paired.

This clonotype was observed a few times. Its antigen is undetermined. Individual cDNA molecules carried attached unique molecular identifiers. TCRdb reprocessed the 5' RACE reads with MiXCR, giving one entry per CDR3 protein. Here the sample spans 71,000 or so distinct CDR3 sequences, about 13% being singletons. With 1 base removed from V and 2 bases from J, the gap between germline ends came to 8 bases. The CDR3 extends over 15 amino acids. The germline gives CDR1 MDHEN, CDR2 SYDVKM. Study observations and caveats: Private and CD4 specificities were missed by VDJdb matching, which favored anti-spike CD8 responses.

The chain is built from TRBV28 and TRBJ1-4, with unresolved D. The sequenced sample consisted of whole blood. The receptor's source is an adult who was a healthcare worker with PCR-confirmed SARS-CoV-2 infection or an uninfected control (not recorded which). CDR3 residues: CASSLSTDTNEKLFF. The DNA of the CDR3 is TGTGCCAGCAGTTTATCCACAGACACTAATGAAAAACTGTTTTTT. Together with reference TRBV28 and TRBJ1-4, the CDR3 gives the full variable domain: DVKVTQSSRYLVKRTGEKVFLECVQDMDHENMFWYRQDPGLGLRLIYFSYDVKMKEKGDIPEGYSVSREKKERFSLILESASTNQTSMYLCASSLSTDTNEKLFFGSGTQLSVL.